This T cell receptor (beta chain) was found in a study of siplizumab effects on memory and regulatory T cells. For this clone: Its antigen is currently unknown.

Here immunoSEQ multiplex PCR was the method, and the copy in TCRdb shows in-frame clones only, minus some. Altogether 100,000 or so clones are present, around 94% being singletons, with the ten largest covering around 1.4%. Findings and caveats of the study: Alloreactive sequences from unstimulated CD4+ memory cells fell significantly with siplizumab. In siplizumab conditions, mappable alloreactive CD4+ clones averaged around 69% Treg-derived, against around 30% in controls.

Germline loops: CDR1 SGHRS, CDR2 YFSETQ. The V gene end was trimmed by 5 bases and the J gene end by 7 bases; junction bases not matched to a gene: 18. This CDR3 has 20 amino acids. The TCR sequence derives from a human donor in good health. The sequenced sample consisted of non-Treg CD4+ T cells sorted from blood. The V gene is TRBV5-1, the J gene TRBJ2-2; 15 bases are a match to TRBD2. The CDR3 DNA reads as TGCGCCAGCAGGTTTACGAAAACCGGGACTAGCGGGAGGTCCGGCGGGGAGCTGTTTTTT. This encodes CASRFTKTGTSGRSGGELFF.